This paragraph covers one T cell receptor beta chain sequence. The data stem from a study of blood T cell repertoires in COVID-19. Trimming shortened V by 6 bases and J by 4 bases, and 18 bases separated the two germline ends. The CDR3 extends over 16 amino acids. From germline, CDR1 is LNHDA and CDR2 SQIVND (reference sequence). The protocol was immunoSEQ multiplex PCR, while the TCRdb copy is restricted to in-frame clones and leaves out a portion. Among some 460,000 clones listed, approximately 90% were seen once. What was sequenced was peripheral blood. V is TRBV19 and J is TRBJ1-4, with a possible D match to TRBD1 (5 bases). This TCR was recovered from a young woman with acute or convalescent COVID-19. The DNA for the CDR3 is TGTGCCAGTAGCCCATCCCACAGGACCATTAATGAAAAACTGTTTTTT. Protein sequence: CASSPSHRTINEKLFF.